The 20 T cell receptor beta chains below come from one sample, sequenced in a study of cytomegalovirus exposure and HLA in healthy donors (dated by TCRdb to about 2017). The method was the immunoSEQ multiplex PCR assay. A mixture of 60 forward primers for TCR Vbeta segments and 13 reverse primers for TCR Jbeta segments was used in the multiplex PCR. TCRdb retrieved this table from immuneACCESS and kept in-frame rearrangements only. Not all clones are present; in checked studies, unresolved V genes account for under half, and no reason is known for the remainder. A total of fewer than 110,000 clones appear in this sample, around two thirds of them only once. Of the sample, less than 3.5% is held by the ten largest clones. Sequenced: PBMCs. The receptors here all came from a woman in her 50s in good health and CMV-seronegative.

This chain uses TRBV7-2 with TRBJ1-2; TRBD1 agrees at 9 bases. V was pared by 5 bases and J by 4 bases, with 11 bases of the junction left unmatched. Germline V CDR1 and CDR2: SGHTA, FQGNSA. The CDR3 totals 16 residues. This CDR3 reads CASSAHRGQSPYGYTF. CDR3 sequence (DNA): TGTGCCAGCAGCGCACACAGGGGGCAATCCCCCTATGGCTACACCTTC.

The chain's CDR3 is CASSYAGGSGYTF. CDR3 nucleotide sequence: TGTGCCAGCAGTTACGCGGGGGGTAGTGGCTACACCTTC. The chain is built from TRBV6-5 and TRBJ1-2, with D maybe TRBD1 (5 bases). Between the trimmed V and J ends, which lost 2 bases and 7 bases, there was a span of 11 bases. The CDR3 totals 13 residues. Germline V gives CDR1 MNHEY, CDR2 SVGAGI.

The rearrangement links TRBV7-3 to TRBJ1-5; D call uncertain. Germline V gene data show CDR1 as SGHTA and CDR2 as FQGTGA. The germline V and J ends were trimmed by 1 base and 3 bases, with 4 bases remaining between them. CDR3 length equals 13 residues. The CDR3 sequence is CASSLRANQPQHF. CDR3 bases: TGTGCCAGCAGCTTAAGGGCCAATCAGCCCCAGCATTTT.

The gene calls are TRBV28 and TRBJ2-7, with 8 bases fitting TRBD2. The CDR3 length is 16 residues. Germline CDR1 reads MDHEN; CDR2 reads SYDVKM. V dropped 4 bases and J dropped 6; count of bases not matched to a gene: 14. In DNA, the CDR3 is TGTGCCAGCAGTTGGGCTAGCGGGCTCTTCCCCCTCGAGCAGTACTTC. It is translated as CASSWASGLFPLEQYF.

This CDR3 is CATAYDSFIGELFF. The CDR3, as DNA: TGTGCCACCGCTTATGACAGTTTTATCGGGGAGCTGTTTTTT. The gene calls are TRBV2 and TRBJ2-2; a weak D match, TRBD1 (5 bases). The CDR3 has 14 residues. The V gene's germline CDR1 is SNHLY and CDR2 FYNNEI. The V gene lost 10 bases and the J gene lost 7 bases, with 19 bases spanning the gap. Full variable domain (outside the CDR3, taken from reference TRBV2 and TRBJ2-2): EPEVTQTPSHQVTQMGQEVILRCVPISNHLYFYWYRQILGQKVEFLVSFYNNEISEKSEIFDDQFSVERPDGSNFTLKIRSTKLEDSAMYFCATAYDSFIGELFFGEGSRLTVL.

The chain has TRBV7-9 and TRBJ2-7; 14 bases align to TRBD2. J was trimmed by 7 bases and V by 2 bases; bases with no gene match: 16. The CDR3 extends over 19 amino acids. Germline lookup yields CDR1 SEHNR and CDR2 FQNEAQ (reference sequence). The CDR3 nucleotides are TGTGCCAGCAGCTTACCACCGGGGGGACTAGCGGGGGCGGCTCTTGAGCAGTACTTC. Encoded protein: CASSLPPGGLAGAALEQYF.

The genes are TRBV28 and TRBJ2-3, with TRBD1 matching 9 bases. Germline V gives CDR1 MDHEN, CDR2 SYDVKM. The trim removed 5 bases at V and 5 bases at J, leaving 5 bases unmatched. The CDR3 length is 14 residues. This chain's CDR3 is CASSTGGAGDTQYF. The CDR3 DNA sequence: TGTGCCAGCAGTACAGGGGGCGCAGGAGATACGCAGTATTTT.

The table lists this clone with a few counts. The V and J genes are TRBV30 and TRBJ1-1; D might be TRBD1 (5 bases). There are 13 residues in the CDR3. With 4 bases removed from V and 6 bases from J, the gap between germline ends came to 15 bases. Germline V gene lookup returns CDR1 GTSNPN and CDR2 SVGIG (reference sequence). In nucleotides, the CDR3 is TGTGCCTGGATCAGTCAGGGCAACCCTGAAGCTTTCTTT. Protein product: CAWISQGNPEAFF.

V and J are TRBV2 and TRBJ2-2; 10 bases match TRBD2. This CDR3 spans 18 amino acids. The germline gives CDR1 SNHLY, CDR2 FYNNEI. V lost 1 base to trimming and J lost 6 bases; unmatched junction nucleotides: 11. In DNA, the CDR3 is TGTGCCAGCAGTGAAGGTCCCGGACTAGCGGTAAAATCCGGGGAGCTGTTTTTT. This codes for CASSEGPGLAVKSGELFF.

The rearrangement uses TRBV14 and TRBJ2-5; the D gene is possibly TRBD1 (6 bases). This CDR3 spans 16 amino acids. Looked up from germline, CDR1 is SGHDN and CDR2 is FVKESK. Trimming shortened V by 4 bases and J by 2 bases, and 17 bases separated the two germline ends. Here the CDR3 DNA reads TGTGCCAGCAGCCCATCGCCGGGACACTTTCAAGAGACCCAGTACTTC. Translation gives CASSPSPGHFQETQYF.

With regard to this clone: At one of its ends the junction is not consistent with the germline gene, which may arise from a read error. The sample carries other DNA sequences with the same CDR3. This rearrangement joins TRBV7-6 to TRBJ2-7; TRBD1 agrees at 8 bases. In germline, CDR1 is SGHVS, CDR2 FNYEAQ. This CDR3 comprises 17 residues. In nucleotides, the CDR3 is TGCGCCAGCAGCTTTGGGGCGCAGGGGGCGAAAATCTACGAGCAGTACTTC. Translating it yields CASSFGAQGAKIYEQYF.

The V gene is TRBV29-1, the J gene TRBJ2-3; TRBD2 aligns across 10 bases. The J segment lost 5 bases and the V segment lost 4 bases, leaving 21 bases of the junction unmatched. Germline V gene sequence: CDR1 SQVTM, CDR2 ANQGSEA. CDR3 length: 19 amino acids. The CDR3 here is CSVGGLIGDSRLAGDTQYF. CDR3 DNA: TGCAGCGTTGGCGGTCTAATTGGGGATTCGCGACTAGCGGGAGATACGCAGTATTTT.

The genes are TRBV10-3 and TRBJ2-5, with a weak D call TRBD1 (6 bases). Between the trimmed V and J ends, which lost 10 bases and 2 bases, there was a span of 14 bases. In germline, CDR1 is ENHRY, CDR2 SYGVKD. The CDR3 consists of 13 residues. The CDR3 region has the DNA TGTGCCAGTTCCGTCAGGGGACAAGAGACCCAGTACTTC. Amino acids: CASSVRGQETQYF.

The genes are TRBV5-1 and TRBJ1-4; D perhaps matches TRBD1 (5 bases). Germline V lookup: CDR1 SGHRS, CDR2 YFSETQ. CDR3 length: 19 amino acids. V was trimmed by 0 bases and J by 0 bases, leaving 18 bases between them. The CDR3 bases are TGCGCCAGCAGCTTGGAGGACATATCCTCAAGTGCAACTAATGAAAAACTGTTTTTT. Translated, it gives CASSLEDISSSATNEKLFF.

The V call is TRBV6-5, the J call TRBJ2-5; possible D gene TRBD2, 6 bases. The DNA end lines up better with TRBJ2-7; the J call may be wrong. The CDR3 has 13 amino acids. CDR1 MNHEY and CDR2 SVGAGI come from the germline V gene. CDR3 region: CASSYRRGDEQYF. CDR3 coding DNA: TGTGCCAGCAGTTACCGGAGGGGTGACGAGCAGTACTTC.

The V and J genes are TRBV30 and TRBJ1-3; D is perhaps TRBD1 (6 bases). V was trimmed by 2 bases and J by 6 bases, leaving 8 bases between them. The CDR3 loop spans 12 amino acids. Germline-derived CDR1 and CDR2 are GTSNPN and SVGIG (reference sequence). DNA of the CDR3: TGTGCCTGGAGTAGACAGGAAAACACCATATATTTT. It encodes CAWSRQENTIYF.

This clone came up a few times. The CDR3 loop reads CASSSRPIQDTGELFF. As DNA, the CDR3 is TGTGCCAGCAGTTCTCGACCAATACAGGACACCGGGGAGCTGTTTTTT. This chain links TRBV6-6 with TRBJ2-2; tentative D call: TRBD1 (5 bases). There are 16 residues in the CDR3. V was pared by 4 bases and J by 3 bases, with 15 bases between. Germline loops: CDR1 MNHNY, CDR2 SVGAGI (reference sequence).

This chain uses TRBV4-2 with TRBJ2-3; TRBD2 is a possible D gene (5 bases). The CDR3 length is 18 residues. Trimming shortened V by 0 bases and J by 1 base, and 17 bases separated the two germline ends. Germline lookup yields CDR1 LGHNA and CDR2 YNFKEQ. CDR3 coding DNA: TGTGCCAGCAGCCAAGATGTGACTATACCTCCTGGCACAGATACGCAGTATTTT. Its protein product is CASSQDVTIPPGTDTQYF.

The sample holds a few counts of this clone. V is TRBV19 and J is TRBJ2-1; 15 bases match TRBD2. The V and J ends lost 3 bases and 3 bases, in that order; junction bases with no gene match: 6. Germline CDR1 and CDR2: LNHDA and SQIVND (reference sequence). This CDR3 has 18 residues. In nucleotides, the CDR3 is TGTGCCAGTAGTATGGGACTAGCGGGGGGATATTTCTACAATGAGCAGTTCTTC. It codes for CASSMGLAGGYFYNEQFF.

The J gene is TRBJ1-2, the V gene TRBV5-1, with D unresolved. In germline, CDR1 is SGHRS, CDR2 YFSETQ. Trimming pared 0 bases from V and 2 bases from J, leaving 8 bases between. The CDR3 contains 14 residues. The CDR3 region has the DNA TGCGCCAGCAGCTTGGACCAGGCGAACTATGGCTACACCTTC. Its translation is CASSLDQANYGYTF.